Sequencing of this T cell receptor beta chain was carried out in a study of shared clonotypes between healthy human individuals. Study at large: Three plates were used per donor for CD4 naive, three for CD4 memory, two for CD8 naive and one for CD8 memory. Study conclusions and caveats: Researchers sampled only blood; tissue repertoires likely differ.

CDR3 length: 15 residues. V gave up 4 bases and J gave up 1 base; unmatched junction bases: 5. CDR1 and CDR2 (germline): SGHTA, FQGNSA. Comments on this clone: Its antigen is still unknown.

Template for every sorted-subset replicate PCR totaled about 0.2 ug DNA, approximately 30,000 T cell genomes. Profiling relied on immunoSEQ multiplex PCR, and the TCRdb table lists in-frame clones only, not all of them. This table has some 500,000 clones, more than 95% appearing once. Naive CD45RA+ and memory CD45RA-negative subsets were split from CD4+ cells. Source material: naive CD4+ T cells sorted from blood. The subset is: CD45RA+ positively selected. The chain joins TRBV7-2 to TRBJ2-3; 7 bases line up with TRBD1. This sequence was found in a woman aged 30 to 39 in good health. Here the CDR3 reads CASSYRGWGTDTQYF. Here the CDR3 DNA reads TGTGCCAGCAGCTACAGGGGTTGGGGCACAGATACGCAGTATTTT.